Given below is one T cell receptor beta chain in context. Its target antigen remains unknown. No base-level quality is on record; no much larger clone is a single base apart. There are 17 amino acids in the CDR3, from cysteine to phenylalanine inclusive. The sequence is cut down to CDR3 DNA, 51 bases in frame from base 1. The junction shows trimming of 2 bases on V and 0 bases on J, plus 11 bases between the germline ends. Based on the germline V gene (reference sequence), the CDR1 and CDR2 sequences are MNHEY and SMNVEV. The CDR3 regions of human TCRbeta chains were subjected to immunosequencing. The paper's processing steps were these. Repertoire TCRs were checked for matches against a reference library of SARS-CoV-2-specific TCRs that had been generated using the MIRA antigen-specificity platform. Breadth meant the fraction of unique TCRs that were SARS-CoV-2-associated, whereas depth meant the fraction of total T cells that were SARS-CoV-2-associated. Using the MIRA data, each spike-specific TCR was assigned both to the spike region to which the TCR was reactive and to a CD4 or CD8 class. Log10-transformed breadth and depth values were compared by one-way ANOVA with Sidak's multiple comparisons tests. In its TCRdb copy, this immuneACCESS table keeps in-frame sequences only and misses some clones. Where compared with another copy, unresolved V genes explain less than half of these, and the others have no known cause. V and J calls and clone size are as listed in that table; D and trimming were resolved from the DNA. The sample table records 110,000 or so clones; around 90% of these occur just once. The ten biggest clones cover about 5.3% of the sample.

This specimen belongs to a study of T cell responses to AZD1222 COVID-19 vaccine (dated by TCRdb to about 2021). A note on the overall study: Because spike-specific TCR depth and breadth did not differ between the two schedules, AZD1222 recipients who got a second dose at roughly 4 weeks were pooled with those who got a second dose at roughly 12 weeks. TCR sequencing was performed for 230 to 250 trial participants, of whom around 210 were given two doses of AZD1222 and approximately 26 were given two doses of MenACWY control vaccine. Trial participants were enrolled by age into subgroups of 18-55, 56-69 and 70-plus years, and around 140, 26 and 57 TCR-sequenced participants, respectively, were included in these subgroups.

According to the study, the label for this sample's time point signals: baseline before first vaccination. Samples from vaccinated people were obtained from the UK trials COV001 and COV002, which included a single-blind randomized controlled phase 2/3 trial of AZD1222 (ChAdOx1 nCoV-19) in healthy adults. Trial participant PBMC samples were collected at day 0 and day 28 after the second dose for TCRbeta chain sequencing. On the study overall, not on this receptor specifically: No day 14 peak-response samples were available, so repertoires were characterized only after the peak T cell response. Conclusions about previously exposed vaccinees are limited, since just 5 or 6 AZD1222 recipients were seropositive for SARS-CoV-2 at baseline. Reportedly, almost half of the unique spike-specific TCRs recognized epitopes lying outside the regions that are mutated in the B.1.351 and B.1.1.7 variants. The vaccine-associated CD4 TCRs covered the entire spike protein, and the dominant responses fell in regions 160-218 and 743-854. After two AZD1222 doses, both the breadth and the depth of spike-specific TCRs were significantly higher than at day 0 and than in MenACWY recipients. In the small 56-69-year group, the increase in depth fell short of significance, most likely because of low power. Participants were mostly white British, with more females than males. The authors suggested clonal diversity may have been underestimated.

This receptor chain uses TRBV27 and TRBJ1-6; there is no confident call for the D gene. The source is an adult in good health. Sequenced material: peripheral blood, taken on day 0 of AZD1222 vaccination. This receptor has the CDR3 CASSLTSTRSYNSPLHF. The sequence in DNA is TGTGCCAGCAGTTTAACTAGCACGCGCTCCTATAATTCACCCCTCCACTTT.